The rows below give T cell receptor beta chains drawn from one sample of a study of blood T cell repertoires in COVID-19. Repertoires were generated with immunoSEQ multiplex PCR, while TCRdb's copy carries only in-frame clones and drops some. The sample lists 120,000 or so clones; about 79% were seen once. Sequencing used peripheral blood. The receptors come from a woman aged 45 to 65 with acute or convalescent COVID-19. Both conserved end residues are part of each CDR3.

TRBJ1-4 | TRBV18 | CASSPRTGQGNEKLFF
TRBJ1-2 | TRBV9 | CASTRIHGYTF
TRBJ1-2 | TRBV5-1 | CASSLDRGSYGYTF
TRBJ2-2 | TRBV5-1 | CASKGAGGDTGELFF
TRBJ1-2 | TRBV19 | CASSIGGSLYGYTF
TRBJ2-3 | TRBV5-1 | CASSTTSFMSTDTQYF
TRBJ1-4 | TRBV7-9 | CASSRSGQSNEKLFF
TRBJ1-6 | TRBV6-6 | CASSYIPEGSPLHF
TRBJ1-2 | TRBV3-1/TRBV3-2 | CASSQDSETGALGYTF
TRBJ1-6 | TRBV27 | CASRLGQGNSPLHF
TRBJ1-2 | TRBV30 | CASTTGGGYGYTF
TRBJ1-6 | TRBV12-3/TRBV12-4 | CASSLAQGSPLHF
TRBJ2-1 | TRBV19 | CASSPRGSYNEQFF
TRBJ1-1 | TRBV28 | CASLRGTGAEAFF